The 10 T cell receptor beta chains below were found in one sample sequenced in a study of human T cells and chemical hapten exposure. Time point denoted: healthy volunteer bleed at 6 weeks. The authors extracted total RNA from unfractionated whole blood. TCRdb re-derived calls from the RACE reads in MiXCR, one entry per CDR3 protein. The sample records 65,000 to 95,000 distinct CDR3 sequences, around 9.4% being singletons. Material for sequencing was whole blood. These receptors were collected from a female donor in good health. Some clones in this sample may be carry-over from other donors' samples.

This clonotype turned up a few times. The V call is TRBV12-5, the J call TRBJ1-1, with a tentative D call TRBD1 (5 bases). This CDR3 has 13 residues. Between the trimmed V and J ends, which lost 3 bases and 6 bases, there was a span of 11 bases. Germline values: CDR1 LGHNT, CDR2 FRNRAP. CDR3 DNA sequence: TGTGCTAGTGGTTTTGGGGGGAGGTCTGAAGCTTTCTTT. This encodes CASGFGGRSEAFF.

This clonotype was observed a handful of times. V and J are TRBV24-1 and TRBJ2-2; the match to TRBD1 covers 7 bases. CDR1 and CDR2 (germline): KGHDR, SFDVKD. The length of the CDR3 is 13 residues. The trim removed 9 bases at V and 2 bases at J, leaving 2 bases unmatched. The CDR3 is CATGTANTGELFF. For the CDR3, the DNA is TGTGCCACCGGGACAGCAAACACCGGGGAGCTGTTTTTT.

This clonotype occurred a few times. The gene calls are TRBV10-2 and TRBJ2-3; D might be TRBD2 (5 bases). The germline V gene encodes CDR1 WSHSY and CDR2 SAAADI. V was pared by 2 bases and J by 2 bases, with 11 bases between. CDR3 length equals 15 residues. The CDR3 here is CASSEPGSLTDTQYF. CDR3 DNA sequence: TGCGCCAGCAGTGAGCCGGGGAGTCTCACAGATACGCAGTATTTT.

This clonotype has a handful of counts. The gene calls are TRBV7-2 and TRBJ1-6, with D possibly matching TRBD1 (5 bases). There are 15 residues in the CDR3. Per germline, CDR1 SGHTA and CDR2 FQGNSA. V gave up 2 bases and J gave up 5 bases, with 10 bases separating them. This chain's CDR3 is CASSLFRANNSPLHF. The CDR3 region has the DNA TGTGCCAGCAGCTTATTCAGGGCCAATAATTCACCCCTCCACTTT.

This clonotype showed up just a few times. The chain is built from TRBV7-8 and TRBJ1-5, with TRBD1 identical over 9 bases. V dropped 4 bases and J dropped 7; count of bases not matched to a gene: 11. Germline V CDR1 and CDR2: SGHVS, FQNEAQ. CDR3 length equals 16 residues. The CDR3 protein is CASSSRDRAQGQPQHF. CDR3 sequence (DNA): TGTGCCAGCAGCTCCCGGGACAGGGCCCAGGGGCAGCCCCAGCATTTT.

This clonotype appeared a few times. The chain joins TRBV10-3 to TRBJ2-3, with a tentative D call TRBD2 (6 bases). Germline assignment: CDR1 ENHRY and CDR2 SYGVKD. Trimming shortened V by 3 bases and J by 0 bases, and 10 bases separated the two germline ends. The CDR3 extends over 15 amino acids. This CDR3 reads CAISETSTSTDTQYF. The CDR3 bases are TGTGCCATCAGTGAAACTAGCACTAGCACAGATACGCAGTATTTT.

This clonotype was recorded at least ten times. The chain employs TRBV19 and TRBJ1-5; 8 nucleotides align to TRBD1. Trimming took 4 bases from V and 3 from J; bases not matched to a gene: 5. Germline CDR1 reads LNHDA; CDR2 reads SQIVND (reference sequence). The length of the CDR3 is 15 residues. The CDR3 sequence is CASSRAGGLNQPQHF. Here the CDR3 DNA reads TGTGCCAGTAGTAGGGCAGGGGGCCTCAATCAGCCCCAGCATTTT.

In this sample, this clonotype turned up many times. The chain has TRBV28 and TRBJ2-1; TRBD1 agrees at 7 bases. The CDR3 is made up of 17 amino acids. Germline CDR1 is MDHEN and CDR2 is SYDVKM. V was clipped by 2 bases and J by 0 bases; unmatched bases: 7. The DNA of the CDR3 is TGTGCCAGCAGTTTAGTAACAGGGGTTAGCTCCTACAATGAGCAGTTCTTC. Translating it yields CASSLVTGVSSYNEQFF.

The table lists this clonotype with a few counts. CDR3 region: CASQKEGSTDTQYF. Here the CDR3 DNA reads TGTGCCAGCCAGAAAGAGGGGTCCACAGATACGCAGTATTTT. V usage is TRBV5-4 and J usage is TRBJ2-3; tentatively, D is TRBD1 or TRBD2 (5 bases each). The V end was cut by 7 bases, the J end by 2 bases, with 14 bases between. The CDR3 runs to 14 residues. Germline CDR1 is SGHNT and CDR2 is YYREEE (reference sequence).

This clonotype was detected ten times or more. The CDR3 nucleotides are TGTGCCAGCAGTTACCCGAGACTAGCGGGGGCCGCGTTGGGCGGGGAGCTGTTTTTT. Amino acid sequence: CASSYPRLAGAALGGELFF. The chain couples TRBV6-2 or TRBV6-3 to TRBJ2-2, with TRBD2 matching 12 bases. V lost 2 bases, J lost 7 bases, and 14 bases stayed unmatched. This CDR3 has 19 amino acids. Germline lookup yields CDR1 MNHEY and CDR2 SVGEGT.